The 9 T cell receptor beta chains listed next were all sequenced from one sample in a study of T-cell reconstitution after alpha-beta-depleted transplantation in children. Unique molecular identifiers were incorporated during preparation of the TCRbeta library. TCRdb reanalysed the PCR reads using MiXCR and keeps one entry per CDR3 protein. The top ten hold approximately 19% of the sample, which has around 72,000 distinct CDR3 sequences, approximately 5% seen once. Material: PBMCs, mostly from graft donor cells, obtained 180 days after TCRalphabeta/CD19-depleted stem cell transplant. Source of these receptors: a boy less than two years old who had a stem cell transplant for acute myeloid leukemia, so the T cells may come from the graft donor.

The sample holds many counts of this clonotype. J is TRBJ1-1 and V is TRBV27; D may be TRBD1 (6 bases). Trimming removed 8 bases at V and 5 bases at J, with 21 bases between. The CDR3 loop spans 15 amino acids. CDR1 is MNHEY and CDR2 is SMNVEV in the germline V gene (reference sequence). CDR3 DNA: TGTGCCAGCTATCAGGGGCGCAAGGGGGATACTGAAGCTTTCTTT. Amino acid sequence: CASYQGRKGDTEAFF.

This clonotype has ten or more counts. The V and J genes are TRBV20-1 and TRBJ1-6; possible D gene TRBD1, 6 bases. CDR1 is DFQATT and CDR2 is SNEGSKA in the germline V gene (reference sequence). Trimming took off 6 bases at V and 6 bases at J, with 12 bases between the two ends. CDR3 length: 13 residues. This chain's CDR3 is CSAIRDTNSPLHF. As DNA, the CDR3 is TGCAGTGCCATCCGGGACACTAATTCACCCCTCCACTTT.

This clonotype was recorded many times. The rearrangement joins TRBV5-1 to TRBJ1-1; TRBD1 might be the D (5 bases). The CDR3 spans 14 residues. CDR1 is SGHRS and CDR2 is YFSETQ in the germline V gene. V was pared by 0 bases and J by 1 base, with 7 bases between. DNA for the CDR3: TGCGCCAGCAGCTTGGGACAGACGAACACTGAAGCTTTCTTT. This translates into CASSLGQTNTEAFF.

This clonotype was seen many times. This chain links TRBV20-1 with TRBJ2-3; D ambiguous. V was cut by 5 bases and J by 6 bases, with 21 bases left in between. The CDR3 has 15 amino acids. Germline values: CDR1 DFQATT, CDR2 SNEGSKA (reference sequence). The CDR3 is CSAPRGGTASDTQYF. The CDR3 DNA follows: TGCAGTGCTCCCAGAGGTGGTACGGCGAGCGATACGCAGTATTTT.

This clonotype was recorded at least ten times. The V gene is TRBV29-1, the J gene TRBJ1-1; the D gene is possibly TRBD1 (5 bases). The V and J ends lost 2 bases and 5 bases respectively, with 9 bases between them. The germline gives CDR1 SQVTM, CDR2 ANQGSEA. CDR3 length equals 12 residues. This CDR3 reads CSVERGWTEAFF. In DNA form, the CDR3 reads TGCAGCGTTGAACGGGGGTGGACTGAAGCTTTCTTT.

This clonotype was counted many times. The CDR3 protein is CASSPLETNTGELFF. The CDR3 nucleotides read TGTGCCAGCTCGCCGCTAGAGACGAACACCGGGGAGCTGTTTTTT. The gene calls are TRBV18 and TRBJ2-2; D is unresolved. Per germline, CDR1 KGHSH and CDR2 LQKENI. V lost 6 bases, J lost 0 bases, and 11 bases lay in between. This CDR3 spans 15 amino acids.

In this sample, this clonotype turned up many times. V is TRBV25-1 and J is TRBJ2-5; tentative D call: TRBD2 (5 bases). The ends were cut back, 6 bases at V and 2 bases at J, with 13 bases in the middle. This CDR3 is 14 amino acids long. Germline V gives CDR1 MGHDK, CDR2 SYGVNS. CDR3 sequence (DNA): TGTGCCAGCAGCAAGCGGACCAAACAAGAGACCCAGTACTTC. Its translation is CASSKRTKQETQYF.

This clonotype was counted ten times or more. The CDR3 sequence is CSASGGPGSYEQYF. For the CDR3, the DNA is TGCAGTGCTAGCGGGGGGCCAGGCTCCTACGAGCAGTACTTC. The chain has TRBV20-1 and TRBJ2-7; tentative D call: TRBD2 (7 bases). With 3 bases removed from V and 0 bases from J, the gap between germline ends came to 12 bases. The V gene's germline CDR1 is DFQATT and CDR2 SNEGSKA (reference sequence). This CDR3 is 14 amino acids long.

Ten or more counts support this clonotype. V usage is TRBV6-5 and J usage is TRBJ2-5; a possible D gene is TRBD2 (5 bases). Trimming pared 2 bases from V and 5 bases from J, leaving 15 bases between. CDR3 length: 15 amino acids. CDR1 and CDR2 from the germline V gene are MNHEY and SVGAGI. This CDR3 is CASSYIGGQRETQYF. The CDR3 region has the DNA TGTGCCAGCAGTTACATCGGTGGCCAGCGGGAGACCCAGTACTTC.